These 5 T cell receptor beta chains share one sample of origin, sequenced in a study of early T cells in non-severe SARS-CoV-2 infection. TCRdb itself ran the 5' RACE reads through MiXCR, one entry per CDR3 protein. The sample contains roughly 34,000 distinct CDR3 sequences, 4.7% of which appear only once. The sequencing sample was made of whole blood. The receptors here all came from an adult who was a healthcare worker with PCR-confirmed SARS-CoV-2 infection or an uninfected control (not recorded which).

This clonotype was picked up many times. The gene calls are TRBV6-6 and TRBJ1-5; 7 positions match TRBD1. The V segment lost 5 bases and the J segment 4 bases; nucleotides outside the gene matches: 5. The CDR3 length is 14 residues. Germline V gene data show CDR1 as MNHNY and CDR2 as SVGAGI (reference sequence). The CDR3 here is CASSPRGRNQPQHF. In DNA form, the CDR3 reads TGTGCCAGCAGTCCTAGGGGGCGGAATCAGCCCCAGCATTTT.

This clonotype was observed many times. The chain joins TRBV10-2 to TRBJ2-2; TRBD2 matches 9 bases. Per germline, CDR1 WSHSY and CDR2 SAAADI. J was trimmed by 1 base and V by 6 bases; bases with no gene match: 12. This CDR3 has 18 residues. The CDR3 reads CASSLPKRLAENTGELFF. The CDR3 DNA reads TGCGCCAGCAGCCTGCCTAAGAGACTAGCGGAGAACACCGGGGAGCTGTTTTTT.

This clonotype was seen repeatedly, ten times or more. The chain combines TRBV21-1 with TRBJ2-2; the tabulated D call, TRBD2, remains unverified against the DNA. TRBV21-1 is marked as a pseudogene. The CDR3 consists of 15 residues. In DNA, the CDR3 is TGTGCCAGCAACCCTAGCGGGGTTAACACCGGGGAGCTGTTTTTT. Amino acids: CASNPSGVNTGELFF.

This clonotype was observed many times. This chain joins TRBV7-9 and TRBJ1-5; no clear D. This CDR3 has 14 amino acids. Trimming stripped 3 bases from V and 1 base from J, with 7 bases between. Germline CDR1 is SEHNR and CDR2 is FQNEAQ (reference sequence). The CDR3 loop reads CASSFSQSNQPQHF. Here the CDR3 DNA reads TGTGCCAGCAGCTTTAGTCAGAGCAATCAGCCCCAGCATTTT.

This chain joins TRBV28 and TRBJ2-2; a possible D gene is TRBD1 (7 bases). The CDR3 is made up of 15 amino acids. V was shortened by 7 bases and J by 2 bases, with 14 bases between the two germline ends. Germline CDR1 and CDR2: MDHEN and SYDVKM. In nucleotides, the CDR3 is TGTGCCAGCATCCGGCAGGGGGGAAACACCGGGGAGCTGTTTTTT. This gives the protein CASIRQGGNTGELFF.